These 14 T cell receptor beta chains originate from one sample sequenced in a study of T cell repertoires in cytomegalovirus infection. TCRdb reprocessed the reads with MiXCR, giving one entry per CDR3 protein. The sample consists of 60,000 to 75,000 distinct CDR3 sequences, 25% to 30% of them appearing once. Their cognate antigens are unknown. Source: CD8+ T cells from cultured PBMCs, taken from culture after CMV antigen stimulation. All receptors derive from a human donor in good health (CMV status not recorded). Some clones in this sample may be carry-over from other donors' samples.

The chain has TRBV19 and TRBJ2-7, with 8 bases matching TRBD1. Germline assignment: CDR1 LNHDA and CDR2 SQIVND (reference sequence). Trimming at V came to 5 bases and at J to 2 bases, leaving 8 bases not matched to a gene. The CDR3 sequence is 15 residues long. The CDR3 DNA sequence: TGTGCCAGTAGTTTGGTTTTGACAGGGGCCTACGAGCAGTACTTC. Amino acids: CASSLVLTGAYEQYF. Filled out from reference TRBV19 and TRBJ2-7, the complete variable domain reads DGGITQSPKYLFRKEGQNVTLSCEQNLNHDAMYWYRQDPGQGLRLIYYSQIVNDFQKGDIAEGYSVSREKKESFPLTVTSAQKNPTAFYLCASSLVLTGAYEQYFGPGTRLTVT.

This clonotype was seen at least ten times. The chain combines TRBV7-2 with TRBJ2-1, with D possibly called TRBD1 or TRBD2 (5 bases each). Germline V gives CDR1 SGHTA, CDR2 FQGNSA. The CDR3 contains 15 residues. V lost 3 bases and J 5 bases, leaving 14 bases between the germline ends. CDR3 sequence reads: CASSFRDLVDNEQFF. CDR3 DNA sequence: TGTGCCAGCAGCTTTCGGGACCTCGTGGACAATGAGCAGTTCTTC.

This clonotype was seen repeatedly, ten times or more. The V call is TRBV12-3 or TRBV12-4, the J call TRBJ2-7; D is perhaps TRBD1 (6 bases). Trimming took 4 bases from V and 2 from J, leaving 12 bases between them. This CDR3 has 14 amino acids. CDR3 bases: TGTGCCAGCAGTTCGGGACACCAGACCTACGAGCAGTACTTC. Its translation: CASSSGHQTYEQYF.

The chain recombines TRBV11-3 with TRBJ1-1, with 9 bases lining up with TRBD1. The CDR3 runs to 14 residues. V lost 7 bases, J lost 7 bases, and 10 bases stayed unmatched. Germline lookup yields CDR1 SGHNT and CDR2 YENEEA. DNA of the CDR3: TGTGCCAGCAACCACTCGGGACAGGGCAATGAAGCTTTCTTT. It codes for CASNHSGQGNEAFF.

This clonotype showed up just a few times. V gene TRBV19 combines with J gene TRBJ2-1; D gene ambiguous. The CDR3 runs 15 residues. The germline V and J ends were trimmed by 1 base and 5 bases, with 12 bases remaining between them. Germline loops: CDR1 LNHDA, CDR2 SQIVND (reference sequence). The CDR3 loop is CASSIGWARNNEQFF. CDR3 sequence (DNA): TGTGCCAGTAGTATAGGTTGGGCGAGGAACAATGAGCAGTTCTTC.

Only a few counts were recorded for this clonotype. The chain links TRBV7-6 to TRBJ2-7; D not resolved. Germline V gives CDR1 SGHVS, CDR2 FNYEAQ. This CDR3 region has 15 residues. The V gene lost 1 base and the J gene lost 3 bases, with 13 bases spanning the gap. The CDR3 DNA follows: TGTGCCAGCAGCTTAGGGACGGTTCTTTTCTACGAGCAGTACTTC. Protein product: CASSLGTVLFYEQYF. The whole variable domain, filled in from reference TRBV7-6 and TRBJ2-7, reads GAGVSQSPRYKVTKRGQDVALRCDPISGHVSLYWYRQALGQGPEFLTYFNYEAQQDKSGLPNDRFSAERPEGSISTLTIQRTEQRDSAMYRCASSLGTVLFYEQYFGPGTRLTVT.

This chain links TRBV7-9 with TRBJ2-5; D is uncertain. The CDR3 has 17 amino acids. V lost 4 bases to trimming and J lost 2 bases, with 20 bases between them. The germline V gene encodes CDR1 SEHNR and CDR2 FQNEAQ (reference sequence). The CDR3 loop is CASSSHGVGRQQETQYF. The CDR3 nucleotides are TGTGCCAGCAGCTCACATGGGGTGGGCCGGCAGCAAGAGACCCAGTACTTC.

The chain joins TRBV5-6 to TRBJ2-1; 9 bases align to TRBD1. The germline gives CDR1 SGHDT, CDR2 YYEEEE. After removal of 2 bases from V and 6 bases from J, the junction contained 6 bases not matched to a gene. The CDR3 is 15 residues long. CDR3 coding DNA: TGTGCCAGCAGCTTCCCGGGACAGGGTAGCAATGAGCAGTTCTTC. Protein: CASSFPGQGSNEQFF.

This clonotype was seen many times. The gene calls are TRBV11-3 and TRBJ2-2; unclear D gene. Trimming shortened V by 0 bases and J by 6 bases, and 11 bases separated the two germline ends. The CDR3 has 15 residues. Germline assignment: CDR1 SGHNT and CDR2 YENEEA. This chain's CDR3 is CASSLDPRSAGELFF. CDR3 coding DNA: TGTGCCAGCAGCTTAGATCCTAGATCCGCCGGGGAGCTGTTTTTT. Complete variable domain (other parts from reference TRBV11-3 and TRBJ2-2): EAGVVQSPRYKIIEKKQPVAFWCNPISGHNTLYWYLQNLGQGPELLIRYENEEAVDDSQLPKDRFSAERLKGVDSTLKIQPAELGDSAVYLCASSLDPRSAGELFFGEGSRLTVL.

This clonotype has a count of ten or more. This chain uses TRBV6-2 or TRBV6-3 with TRBJ2-2, with TRBD1 matching 7 bases. The J segment lost 7 bases and the V segment lost 6 bases, leaving 11 bases of the junction unmatched. The CDR3 is made up of 15 amino acids. Germline V gene sequence: CDR1 MNHEY, CDR2 SVGEGT. CDR3 protein: CASSASGGLGGELFF. The CDR3 DNA follows: TGTGCCAGCAGCGCCTCAGGGGGTCTCGGCGGGGAGCTGTTTTTT.

In this sample, this clonotype turned up a few times. The chain recombines TRBV20-1 with TRBJ2-4, with TRBD2 matching over 8 bases. Trimming removed 0 bases from V and 8 bases from J; junction bases left unmatched: 15. The CDR3 runs 17 residues. Germline values: CDR1 DFQATT, CDR2 SNEGSKA (reference sequence). CDR3 in DNA: TGCAGTGCTAGAGATAGGGGGTCTAGCGGGTTCCTCGACATTCAGTACTTC. Amino acid sequence: CSARDRGSSGFLDIQYF.

This clonotype was detected a few times. This chain links TRBV12-3 or TRBV12-4 with TRBJ1-4; D call uncertain. V dropped 1 base and J dropped 16 bases, with 13 bases sitting between them. The CDR3 extends over 12 amino acids. The CDR3: CASSLGRRTRFF. The DNA of the CDR3 is TGTGCCAGCAGTTTAGGACGGCGGACTCGGTTTTTT.

In this sample, this clonotype turned up a few times. V usage is TRBV27 and J usage is TRBJ2-5; 7 bases are shared with TRBD2. The CDR3 has 14 residues. Germline V CDR1 and CDR2: MNHEY, SMNVEV (reference sequence). The J segment lost 4 bases and the V segment lost 3 bases, leaving 5 bases of the junction unmatched. The CDR3 spells CASSFRGDGETQYF. The CDR3 DNA follows: TGTGCCAGCAGTTTTCGGGGGGATGGAGAGACCCAGTACTTC.

This CDR3 is CASSSPSRADTEAFF. Written as DNA, the CDR3 is TGTGCCAGCAGTTCTCCGAGTAGGGCGGACACTGAAGCTTTCTTT. V and J are TRBV6-2 or TRBV6-3 and TRBJ1-1; D is uncertain. The CDR3 covers 15 residues. The ends were cut back, 4 bases at V and 3 bases at J, with 15 bases in the middle. Germline CDR1 is MNHEY and CDR2 is SVGEGT.